This T cell receptor beta chain was recorded in a study of T cells expressing NK-cell markers. Whole-study findings and limits: The study found dominant NKG2C+ clonotypes at 1.0-7.0% of CD8+ T cells in 5 or 6 donors.

For each CDR3 protein, TCRdb gives one entry from its re-call of the 5' RACE reads, without DNA. Here the sample table reports 150,000 or so distinct CDR3 sequences. CDR3 size: 12 residues. Comments on this clonotype: Antigen unknown.

The source of this sequence is a woman in her forties or fifties in good health. The chain employs TRBV12-3 or TRBV12-4 and TRBJ2-1; TCRdb's assignment of TRBD1 cannot be checked, as there is no DNA. Sequenced input: blood T cells: a sorted CD56 or NKG2C T cell subset, CD4+ or CD8+ T cells, or bulk PBMC T cells (not recorded which). The CDR3 sequence is CASSPPRDEQFF.